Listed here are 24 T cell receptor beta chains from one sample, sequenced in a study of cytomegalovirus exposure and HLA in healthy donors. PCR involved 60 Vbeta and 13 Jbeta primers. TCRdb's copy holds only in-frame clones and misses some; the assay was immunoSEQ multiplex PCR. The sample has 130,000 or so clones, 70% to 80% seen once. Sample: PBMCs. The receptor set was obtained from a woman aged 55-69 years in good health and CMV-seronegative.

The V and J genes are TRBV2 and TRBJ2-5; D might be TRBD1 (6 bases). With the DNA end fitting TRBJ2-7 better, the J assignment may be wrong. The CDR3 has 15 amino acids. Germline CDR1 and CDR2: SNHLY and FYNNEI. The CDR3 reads CASSEESGRGYEQYF. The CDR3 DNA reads TGTGCCAGCAGTGAAGAGTCTGGCAGGGGCTACGAGCAGTACTTC.

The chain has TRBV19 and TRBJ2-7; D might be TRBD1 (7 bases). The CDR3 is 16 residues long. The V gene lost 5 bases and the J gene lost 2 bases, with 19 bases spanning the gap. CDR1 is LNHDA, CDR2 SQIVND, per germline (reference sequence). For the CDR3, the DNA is TGTGCCAGTAGTCCATCTATTGGCAGGGGGGCCTACGAGCAGTACTTC. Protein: CASSPSIGRGAYEQYF.

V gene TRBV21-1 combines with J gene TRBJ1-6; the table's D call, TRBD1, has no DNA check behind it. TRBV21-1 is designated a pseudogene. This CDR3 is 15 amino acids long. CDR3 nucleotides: TGTGCCAGCAGCAATAGACAGGGCTATAATTCACCCCTCCACTTT. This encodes CASSNRQGYNSPLHF.

DNA for the CDR3: TGTGCCAGCAACCAACTCCGGGACAACAAACCCCATGAAGCTTTCTTT. It encodes CASNQLRDNKPHEAFF. The chain combines TRBV7-3 with TRBJ1-1, with D maybe TRBD1 (6 bases). Germline CDR1 reads SGHTA; CDR2 reads FQGTGA. The ends were cut back, 7 bases at V and 7 bases at J, with 25 bases in the middle. The CDR3 is 16 amino acids.

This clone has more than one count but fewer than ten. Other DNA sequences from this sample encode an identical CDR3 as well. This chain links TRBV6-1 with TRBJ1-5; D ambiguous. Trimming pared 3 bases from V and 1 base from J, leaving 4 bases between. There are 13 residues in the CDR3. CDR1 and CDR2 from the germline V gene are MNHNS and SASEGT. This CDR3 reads CASSERSNQPQHF. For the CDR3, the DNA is TGTGCCAGCAGTGAGCGGAGCAATCAGCCCCAGCATTTT.

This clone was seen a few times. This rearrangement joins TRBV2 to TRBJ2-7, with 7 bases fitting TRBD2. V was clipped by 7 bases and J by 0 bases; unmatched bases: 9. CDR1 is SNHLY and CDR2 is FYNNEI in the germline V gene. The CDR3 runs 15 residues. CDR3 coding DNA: TGTGCCAGCAAGGCGGAGAGCGGGGCCTCCTACGAGCAGTACTTC. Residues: CASKAESGASYEQYF.

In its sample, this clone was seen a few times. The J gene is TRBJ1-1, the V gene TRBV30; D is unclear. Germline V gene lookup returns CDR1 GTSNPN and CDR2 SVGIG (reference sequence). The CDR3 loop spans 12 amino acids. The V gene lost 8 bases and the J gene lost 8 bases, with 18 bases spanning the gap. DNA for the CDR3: TGTGCCGGGCAAGGAGGAGGCAGAGAAGCTTTCTTT. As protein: CAGQGGGREAFF.

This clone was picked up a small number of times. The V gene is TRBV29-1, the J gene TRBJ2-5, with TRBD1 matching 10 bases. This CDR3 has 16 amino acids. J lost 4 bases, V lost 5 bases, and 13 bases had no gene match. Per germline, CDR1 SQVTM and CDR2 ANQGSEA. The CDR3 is CSVREGGQGFRETQYF. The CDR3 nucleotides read TGCAGCGTTAGGGAGGGGGGACAGGGGTTTCGAGAGACCCAGTACTTC. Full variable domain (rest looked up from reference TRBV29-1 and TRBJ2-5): SAVISQKPSRDICQRGTSLTIQCQVDSQVTMMFWYRQQPGQSLTLIATANQGSEATYESGFVIDKFPISRPNLTFSTLTVSNMSPEDSSIYLCSVREGGQGFRETQYFGPGTRLLVL.

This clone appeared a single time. This CDR3 reads CASSFSGRAGEQYF. CDR3 DNA: TGTGCCAGCAGTTTTAGCGGGAGGGCCGGGGAGCAGTACTTC. The chain joins TRBV27 to TRBJ2-7; 11 bases agree with TRBD2. The CDR3 is 14 residues long. CDR1 and CDR2 (germline): MNHEY, SMNVEV (reference sequence). The junction had 5 bases not matched to a gene; V was cut back by 3 bases and J by 7 bases.

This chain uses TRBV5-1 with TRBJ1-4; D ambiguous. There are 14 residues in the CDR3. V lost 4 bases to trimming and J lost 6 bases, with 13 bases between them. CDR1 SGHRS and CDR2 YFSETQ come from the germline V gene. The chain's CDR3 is CASSMGQADEKLFF. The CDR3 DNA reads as TGCGCCAGCAGCATGGGTCAGGCAGATGAAAAACTGTTTTTT.

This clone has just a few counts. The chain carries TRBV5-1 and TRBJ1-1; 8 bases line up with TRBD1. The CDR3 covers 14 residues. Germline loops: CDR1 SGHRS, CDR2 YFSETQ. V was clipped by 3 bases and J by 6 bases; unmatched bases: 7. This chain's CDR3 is CASSSDRAYPEAFF. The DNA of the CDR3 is TGCGCCAGCAGCTCGGACAGGGCATACCCTGAAGCTTTCTTT. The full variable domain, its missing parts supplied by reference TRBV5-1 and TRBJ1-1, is KAGVTQTPRYLIKTRGQQVTLSCSPISGHRSVSWYQQTPGQGLQFLFEYFSETQRNKGNFPGRFSGRQFSNSRSEMNVSTLELGDSALYLCASSSDRAYPEAFFGQGTRLTVV.

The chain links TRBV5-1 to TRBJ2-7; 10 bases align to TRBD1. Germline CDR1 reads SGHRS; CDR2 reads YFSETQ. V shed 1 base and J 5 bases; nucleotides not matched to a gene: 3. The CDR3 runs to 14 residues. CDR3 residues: CASSLLTGGDEQYF. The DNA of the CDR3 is TGCGCCAGCAGCTTGCTGACAGGGGGCGACGAGCAGTACTTC. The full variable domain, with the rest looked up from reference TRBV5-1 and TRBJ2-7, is KAGVTQTPRYLIKTRGQQVTLSCSPISGHRSVSWYQQTPGQGLQFLFEYFSETQRNKGNFPGRFSGRQFSNSRSEMNVSTLELGDSALYLCASSLLTGGDEQYFGPGTRLTVT.

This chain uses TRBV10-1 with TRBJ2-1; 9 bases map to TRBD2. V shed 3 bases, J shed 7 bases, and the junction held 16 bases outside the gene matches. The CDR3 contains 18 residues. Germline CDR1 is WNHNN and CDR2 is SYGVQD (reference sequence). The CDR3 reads CASSDLEHSGSGGNEQFF. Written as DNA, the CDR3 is TGCGCCAGCAGTGACCTCGAACATAGCGGGAGCGGGGGGAATGAGCAGTTCTTC.

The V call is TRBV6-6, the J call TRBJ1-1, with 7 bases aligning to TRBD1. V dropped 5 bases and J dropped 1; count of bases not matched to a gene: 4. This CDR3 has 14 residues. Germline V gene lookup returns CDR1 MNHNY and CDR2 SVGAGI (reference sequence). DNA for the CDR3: TGTGCCAGCAGTCTTCAGGGGGAGAACACTGAAGCTTTCTTT. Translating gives CASSLQGENTEAFF.

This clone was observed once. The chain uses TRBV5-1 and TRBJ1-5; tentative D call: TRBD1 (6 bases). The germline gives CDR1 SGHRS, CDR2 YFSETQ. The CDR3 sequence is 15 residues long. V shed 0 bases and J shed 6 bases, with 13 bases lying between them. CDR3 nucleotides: TGCGCCAGCAGCTTGGCGGGGGGCCCGGGTCAGCCCCAGCATTTT. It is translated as CASSLAGGPGQPQHF.

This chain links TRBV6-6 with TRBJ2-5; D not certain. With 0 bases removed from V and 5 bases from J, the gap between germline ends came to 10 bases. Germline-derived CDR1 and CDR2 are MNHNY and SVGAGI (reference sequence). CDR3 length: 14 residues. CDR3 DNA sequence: TGTGCCAGCAGTTACTCATCGACTTGGGAGACCCAGTACTTC. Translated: CASSYSSTWETQYF.

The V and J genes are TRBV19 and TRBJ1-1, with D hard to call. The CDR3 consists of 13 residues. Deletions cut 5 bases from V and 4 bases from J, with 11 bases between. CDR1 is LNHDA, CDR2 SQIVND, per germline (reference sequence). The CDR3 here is CASSFGVFTEAFF. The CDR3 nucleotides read TGTGCCAGTAGTTTCGGAGTTTTCACTGAAGCTTTCTTT.

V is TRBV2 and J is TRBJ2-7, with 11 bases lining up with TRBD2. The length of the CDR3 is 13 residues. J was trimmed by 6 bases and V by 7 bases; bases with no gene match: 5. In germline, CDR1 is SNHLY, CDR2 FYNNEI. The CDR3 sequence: CASITSGSREQYF. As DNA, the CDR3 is TGTGCCAGCATAACTAGCGGGAGTCGCGAGCAGTACTTC.

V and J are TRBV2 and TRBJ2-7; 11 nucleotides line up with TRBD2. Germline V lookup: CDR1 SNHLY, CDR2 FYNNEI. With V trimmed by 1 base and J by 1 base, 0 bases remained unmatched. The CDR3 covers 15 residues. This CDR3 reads CASSEGLAGSYEQYF. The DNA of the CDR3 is TGTGCCAGCAGTGAAGGACTAGCGGGGTCCTACGAGCAGTACTTC.

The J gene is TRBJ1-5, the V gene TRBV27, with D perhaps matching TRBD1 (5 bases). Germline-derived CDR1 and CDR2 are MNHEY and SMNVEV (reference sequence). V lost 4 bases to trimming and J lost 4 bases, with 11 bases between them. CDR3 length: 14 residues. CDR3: CASSWMGGNQPQHF. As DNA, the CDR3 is TGTGCCAGCAGTTGGATGGGGGGGAATCAGCCCCAGCATTTT.

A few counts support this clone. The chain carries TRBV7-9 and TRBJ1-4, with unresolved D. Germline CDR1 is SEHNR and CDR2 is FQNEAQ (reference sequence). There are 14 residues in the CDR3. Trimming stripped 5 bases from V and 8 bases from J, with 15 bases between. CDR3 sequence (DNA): TGTGCCAGCAGCCGTACGGAGGGTCGGGAAAAACTGTTTTTT. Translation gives CASSRTEGREKLFF.

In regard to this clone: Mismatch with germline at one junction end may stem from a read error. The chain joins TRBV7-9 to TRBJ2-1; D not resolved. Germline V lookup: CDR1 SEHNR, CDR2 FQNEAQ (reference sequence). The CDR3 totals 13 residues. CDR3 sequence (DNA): TGTTCCAGCAGCTTCTTCTCCGGGAATGAGCAGTTCTTC. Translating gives CSSSFFSGNEQFF.

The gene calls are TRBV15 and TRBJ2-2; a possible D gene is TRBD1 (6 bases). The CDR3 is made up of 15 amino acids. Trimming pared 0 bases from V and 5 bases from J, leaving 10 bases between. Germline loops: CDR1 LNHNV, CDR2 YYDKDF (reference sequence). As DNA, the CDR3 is TGTGCCACCAGCAGAGACCTCAGGGGTACCGGGGAGCTGTTTTTT. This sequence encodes CATSRDLRGTGELFF.

This CDR3 is CVRSVTSGRLGEQFF. The CDR3 nucleotides are TGTGTCAGAAGCGTGACTAGCGGGAGATTGGGTGAGCAGTTCTTC. The rearrangement joins TRBV7-5 to TRBJ2-1; the listed D gene, TRBD2, was not tested against the DNA. TRBV7-5 is noted as a pseudogene. This CDR3 contains 15 residues.